Below, 27 T cell receptor beta chains from the same sample are listed, as sequenced in a study of response to subunit inactivated influenza vaccine (dated 2018 in TCRdb). Library method: RT-PCR. The run used an Illumina HiSeq 2500. TCRdb itself trimmed the public reads at Q25 with fastp, ran MiXCR and retained productive beta chains. Each CDR3 protein gets just one entry, which takes the most common genes and DNA from the rows behind it. The sample profile shows 590,000 or so distinct CDR3 sequences; approximately 14% of them were found once. The ten largest clones represent 7.6% of the sample. Source: PBMCs from blood, taken roughly 2 weeks before vaccination. Receptor source: a man in his fifties who received an inactivated influenza vaccine. Donor details come from another sample of the same person, matched by shared clones.

This chain uses TRBV5-1 with TRBJ2-2; D unresolved. V lost 0 bases to trimming and J lost 0 bases, with 9 bases between them. Looked up from germline, CDR1 is SGHRS and CDR2 is YFSETQ. The CDR3 has 16 residues. The CDR3 DNA reads as TGCGCCAGCAGCTTGGTGGAGAGGCCGAACACCGGGGAGCTGTTTTTT. Translation gives CASSLVERPNTGELFF.

In its sample, this clonotype was seen a few times. The rearrangement joins TRBV7-2 to TRBJ2-5; the match to TRBD1 covers 8 bases. Trimming cost V 4 bases and J 3 bases; bases outside gene matches: 7. Germline CDR1 is SGHTA and CDR2 is FQGNSA. The CDR3 runs to 15 residues. DNA for the CDR3: TGTGCCAGCAGCTCGCTCAGGGGGCGGGAAGAGACCCAGTACTTC. Amino acids: CASSSLRGREETQYF.

This clonotype was seen more than once but under ten times. The V and J genes are TRBV7-2 and TRBJ1-1; a weak D match, TRBD1 (5 bases). CDR3 length: 15 amino acids. The germline V gene has CDR1 SGHTA and CDR2 FQGNSA. Trimming took off 0 bases at V and 1 base at J, with 9 bases between the two ends. The CDR3 DNA reads as TGTGCCAGCAGCTTAGCGGATGGGGGGAACACTGAAGCTTTCTTT. Residues: CASSLADGGNTEAFF.

V gene TRBV4-1 combines with J gene TRBJ2-2, with 12 bases fitting TRBD1. Trimming removed 3 bases from V and 2 bases from J; junction bases left unmatched: 10. Germline V lookup: CDR1 MGHRA, CDR2 YSYEKL. The CDR3 runs 19 residues. The CDR3 region is CASSHLHTGTGGNTGELFF. In DNA, the CDR3 is TGCGCCAGCAGCCATCTTCATACCGGGACAGGGGGCAACACCGGGGAGCTGTTTTTT.

This clonotype has only a few counts. CDR3 amino acids: CASSKEGSYEQYF. CDR3 nucleotides: TGTGCCAGCAGCAAAGAGGGCAGCTACGAGCAGTACTTC. V is TRBV21-1 and J is TRBJ2-7; the tabulated D call, TRBD2, remains unverified against the DNA. TRBV21-1 is a pseudogene. The CDR3 has 13 amino acids.

This clonotype was picked up a small number of times. The chain is built from TRBV12-3 or TRBV12-4 and TRBJ2-2; D possibly uses TRBD1 or TRBD2 (5 bases each). Trimming cost V 6 bases and J 6 bases, with 11 bases left between them. The CDR3 consists of 13 residues. The CDR3 nucleotides are TGTGCCAGCAGGGGGACCCTATCCGGGGAGCTGTTTTTT. The encoded protein is CASRGTLSGELFF.

The genes are TRBV5-1 and TRBJ2-3, with TRBD1 identical over 8 bases. Germline CDR1 and CDR2: SGHRS and YFSETQ. The CDR3 totals 15 residues. With V trimmed by 2 bases and J by 4 bases, 6 bases remained unmatched. The CDR3 nucleotides are TGCGCCAGCAGCTTCGGACAGGGAGGCGCAGATACGCAGTATTTT. Translation gives CASSFGQGGADTQYF.

The sample holds many counts of this clonotype. The genes are TRBV4-3 and TRBJ1-2, with TRBD1 matching over 8 bases. V trimming: 0 bases; J trimming: 4 bases; junction bases outside the gene matches: 16. CDR3 length equals 19 residues. Per germline, CDR1 LGHNA and CDR2 YSLEER. In nucleotides, the CDR3 is TGCGCCAGCAGCCAAGATCTCCCCGGACAGGGCGTCCTGAGCTATGGCTACACCTTC. Residues: CASSQDLPGQGVLSYGYTF.

A few counts support this clonotype. The chain has TRBV7-2 and TRBJ2-5; D is undetermined. V lost 5 bases to trimming and J lost 5 bases, with 12 bases between them. The CDR3 totals 13 residues. In germline, CDR1 is SGHTA, CDR2 FQGNSA. Written as DNA, the CDR3 is TGTGCCAGCAGCCCCAGAAGTCGTGAGACCCAGTACTTC. This gives the protein CASSPRSRETQYF.

The sample holds a few counts of this clonotype. The rearrangement joins TRBV4-3 to TRBJ2-1; TRBD2 is a possible D gene (5 bases). V dropped 4 bases and J dropped 3 bases, with 10 bases sitting between them. Germline-derived CDR1 and CDR2 are LGHNA and YSLEER. This CDR3 comprises 14 residues. CDR3 protein: CASSLNAGYNEQFF. As DNA, the CDR3 is TGCGCCAGCAGCCTCAACGCGGGCTACAATGAGCAGTTCTTC.

This chain joins TRBV30 and TRBJ1-5; 8 nucleotides match TRBD1. With 3 bases clipped from V and 4 bases from J, the junction kept 5 bases outside the gene matches. CDR1 and CDR2 (germline): GTSNPN, SVGIG (reference sequence). The CDR3 runs to 14 residues. In DNA form, the CDR3 reads TGTGCCTGGAGGACCGGGACAGGTAATCAGCCCCAGCATTTT. It specifies CAWRTGTGNQPQHF. Full variable domain (rest looked up from reference TRBV30 and TRBJ1-5): SQTIHQWPATLVQPVGSPLSLECTVEGTSNPNLYWYRQAAGRGLQLLFYSVGIGQISSEVPQNLSASRPQDRQFILSSKKLLLSDSGFYLCAWRTGTGNQPQHFGDGTRLSIL.

This rearrangement joins TRBV6-5 to TRBJ1-3; possible D gene TRBD1, 6 bases. Between the trimmed V and J ends, which lost 0 bases and 8 bases, there was a span of 14 bases. CDR3 length equals 15 residues. Germline V gene sequence: CDR1 MNHEY, CDR2 SVGAGI. This CDR3 is CASSYSSGGGDTIYF. In nucleotides, the CDR3 is TGTGCCAGCAGTTACTCTAGCGGGGGCGGAGACACCATATATTTT.

This clonotype was observed at least ten times. The chain links TRBV20-1 to TRBJ2-7, with D perhaps given as TRBD1 or TRBD2 (5 bases each). The CDR3 totals 15 residues. Germline V gives CDR1 DFQATT, CDR2 SNEGSKA (reference sequence). V shed 0 bases and J shed 8 bases, with 20 bases lying between them. Written as DNA, the CDR3 is TGCAGTGCTAGAGACGGGGCGGACCCTACGTCCAAGCAGTACTTC. Protein product: CSARDGADPTSKQYF.

This clonotype was observed at least ten times. CDR3 amino acids: CSVEKGSGANVLTF. The CDR3 region has the DNA TGCAGCGTTGAAAAGGGCTCTGGGGCCAACGTCCTGACTTTC. The chain has TRBV29-1 and TRBJ2-6; D not resolved. This CDR3 is 14 amino acids long. V was cut by 2 bases and J by 0 bases, with 5 bases left in between. Looked up from germline, CDR1 is SQVTM and CDR2 is ANQGSEA.

This chain joins TRBV2 and TRBJ2-3, with 8 bases identical to TRBD2. The junction had 7 bases not matched to a gene; V was cut back by 4 bases and J by 1 base. Germline-derived CDR1 and CDR2 are SNHLY and FYNNEI. This CDR3 has 16 amino acids. The CDR3 sequence: CASSGPARGGTDTQYF. The CDR3 nucleotides read TGTGCCAGCAGTGGACCCGCGCGGGGGGGCACAGATACGCAGTATTTT.

This clonotype turned up a few times. The gene calls are TRBV5-6 and TRBJ1-2, with a weak D call TRBD1 (6 bases). Trimming removed 1 base from V and 5 bases from J, with 15 bases in between. Germline V gene sequence: CDR1 SGHDT, CDR2 YYEEEE. The CDR3 runs to 15 residues. The CDR3 coding sequence is TGTGCCAGCAGCTTGTCGACAGGCGGGAGATATGGCTACACCTTC. Protein product: CASSLSTGGRYGYTF.

This clonotype was seen a single time. The chain combines TRBV20-1 with TRBJ2-5; weak D call: TRBD1 (5 bases). CDR1 is DFQATT and CDR2 is SNEGSKA in the germline V gene (reference sequence). CDR3 size: 15 residues. V was cut by 5 bases and J by 5 bases, with 21 bases left in between. The CDR3 DNA reads TGCAGTGCTGGAAGGGGCGCCCATTCTTACGAGACCCAGTACTTC. Its translation: CSAGRGAHSYETQYF.

The rearrangement uses TRBV9 and TRBJ2-7, with D perhaps TRBD1 (6 bases). Germline values: CDR1 SGDLS, CDR2 YYNGEE. The CDR3 is 15 residues long. V was shortened by 0 bases and J by 4 bases, with 14 bases between the two germline ends. CDR3 sequence reads: CASSVDQGIIYEQYF. For the CDR3, the DNA is TGTGCCAGCAGCGTAGATCAGGGGATTATATACGAGCAGTACTTC.

This clonotype was seen a handful of times. The J gene is TRBJ2-7, the V gene TRBV9; D is possibly TRBD1 (6 bases). Looked up from germline, CDR1 is SGDLS and CDR2 is YYNGEE. V was shortened by 2 bases and J by 6 bases, with 12 bases between the two germline ends. The CDR3 has 13 amino acids. The CDR3 here is CASSVTGQGEQYF. The CDR3 nucleotides read TGTGCCAGCAGCGTTACAGGGCAGGGCGAGCAGTACTTC.

The chain couples TRBV5-1 to TRBJ1-2; D is uncertain. There are 14 residues in the CDR3. Germline V gene sequence: CDR1 SGHRS, CDR2 YFSETQ. V was cut by 6 bases and J by 10 bases, with 22 bases left in between. Written as DNA, the CDR3 is TGCGCCAGCAAATGGGTAAGGACGTCCCTCGACTACACCTTC. Its protein product is CASKWVRTSLDYTF.

This clonotype was recorded at least ten times. The chain has TRBV5-1 and TRBJ2-2; possibly TRBD1 for D (6 bases). This CDR3 region has 15 residues. V was clipped by 2 bases and J by 3 bases, with 11 bases between them. Germline V gene data show CDR1 as SGHRS and CDR2 as YFSETQ. This CDR3 reads CASSLQGKDTGELFF. The CDR3 DNA reads as TGCGCCAGCAGCTTACAGGGAAAGGACACCGGGGAGCTGTTTTTT.

The V call is TRBV5-1, the J call TRBJ2-1, with TRBD2 matching 11 bases. The CDR3 is 16 residues long. Looked up from germline, CDR1 is SGHRS and CDR2 is YFSETQ. Unmatched junction bases numbered 8, after V lost 0 bases and J lost 9 bases. The CDR3 region is CASSLGIAGGPSEQFF. CDR3 nucleotide sequence: TGCGCCAGCAGCTTGGGGATAGCGGGGGGGCCGAGTGAGCAGTTCTTC.

The CDR3 is CASSSPPGQGAYEQYF. CDR3 bases: TGTGCCAGCAGTTCCCCCCCGGGACAGGGGGCATACGAGCAGTACTTC. The V gene is TRBV28, the J gene TRBJ2-7, with 12 bases identical to TRBD1. After removal of 4 bases from V and 4 bases from J, the junction contained 8 bases not matched to a gene. CDR1 and CDR2 (germline): MDHEN, SYDVKM. The CDR3 runs 16 residues.

This clonotype was recorded a few times. This chain uses TRBV4-1 with TRBJ2-7, with TRBD1 matching 9 bases. Trimming took 3 bases from V and 3 from J; bases not matched to a gene: 9. CDR3 length: 16 amino acids. Germline V gives CDR1 MGHRA, CDR2 YSYEKL. This CDR3 is CASSQYRGRSFYEQYF. The CDR3 region has the DNA TGCGCCAGCAGCCAGTACAGGGGGCGTTCTTTCTACGAGCAGTACTTC.

This clonotype was observed at least ten times. This rearrangement joins TRBV4-2 to TRBJ2-2; D not resolved. There are 16 residues in the CDR3. Germline CDR1 reads LGHNA; CDR2 reads YNFKEQ. With 5 bases removed from V and 1 base from J, the gap between germline ends came to 14 bases. Here the CDR3 reads CASSYLTNLNTGELFF. CDR3 in DNA: TGTGCCAGCAGCTATCTTACCAATCTGAACACCGGGGAGCTGTTTTTT.

The chain joins TRBV5-1 to TRBJ2-5, with TRBD2 as a possible D gene (6 bases). CDR1 is SGHRS and CDR2 is YFSETQ in the germline V gene. V shed 0 bases and J shed 4 bases, with 13 bases lying between them. The CDR3 loop spans 15 amino acids. CDR3 in amino acids: CASSLDGDLGETQYF. In nucleotides, the CDR3 is TGCGCCAGCAGCTTGGATGGGGACTTGGGAGAGACCCAGTACTTC. Based on the CDR3 plus reference TRBV5-1 and TRBJ2-5, the full variable domain is KAGVTQTPRYLIKTRGQQVTLSCSPISGHRSVSWYQQTPGQGLQFLFEYFSETQRNKGNFPGRFSGRQFSNSRSEMNVSTLELGDSALYLCASSLDGDLGETQYFGPGTRLLVL.

The genes are TRBV11-2 and TRBJ2-3, with D possibly TRBD2 on 5 matching bases. CDR1 is SGHAT, CDR2 FQNNGV, per germline. This CDR3 comprises 14 residues. Trimming removed 4 bases at V and 2 bases at J, with 10 bases between. The DNA for the CDR3 is TGTGCCAGCAGCTCCGGTGACTACACAGATACGCAGTATTTT. Translation gives CASSSGDYTDTQYF.